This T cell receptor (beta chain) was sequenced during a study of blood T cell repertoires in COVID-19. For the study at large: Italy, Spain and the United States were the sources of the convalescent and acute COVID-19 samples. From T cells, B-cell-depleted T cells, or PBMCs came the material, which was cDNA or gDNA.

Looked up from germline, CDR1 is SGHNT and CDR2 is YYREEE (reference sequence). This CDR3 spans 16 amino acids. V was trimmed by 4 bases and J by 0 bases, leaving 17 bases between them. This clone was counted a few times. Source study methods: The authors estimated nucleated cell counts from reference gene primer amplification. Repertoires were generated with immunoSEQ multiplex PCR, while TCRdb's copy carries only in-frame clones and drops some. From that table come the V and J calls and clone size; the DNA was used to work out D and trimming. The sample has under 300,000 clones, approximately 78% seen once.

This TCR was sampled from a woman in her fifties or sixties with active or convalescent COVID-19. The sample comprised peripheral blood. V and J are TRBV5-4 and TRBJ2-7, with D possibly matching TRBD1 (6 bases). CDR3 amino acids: CASSGGGQKSSYEQYF. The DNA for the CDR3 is TGTGCCAGCAGCGGGGGCGGACAGAAAAGCTCCTACGAGCAGTACTTC.